The next 17 T cell receptor beta chains were all read from a single sample in a study of T cell repertoires in ileal Crohn's disease. The sample's time point: neoterminal ileum biopsy at postoperative endoscopy, about 6 months after surgery. Clones were read by immunoSEQ multiplex PCR, and TCRdb kept only the in-frame ones, dropping some. The sample consists of about 62,000 clones, about 89% of them appearing once. The sequencing input was ileal tissue. These receptors were collected from an adult with Crohn's disease.

The chain combines TRBV19 with TRBJ2-7; 7 positions agree with TRBD1. The CDR3 contains 13 residues. Trimming took 10 bases from V and 6 from J; bases not matched to a gene: 12. Germline V lookup: CDR1 LNHDA, CDR2 SQIVND (reference sequence). CDR3 sequence (DNA): TGTGCCACATCCGGGACAGTGGGTGGCGAGCAGTACTTC. Protein product: CATSGTVGGEQYF.

V usage is TRBV18 and J usage is TRBJ1-5; D unresolved. Germline V gene data show CDR1 as KGHSH and CDR2 as LQKENI. The V and J ends lost 3 bases and 5 bases respectively, with 11 bases between them. CDR3 length: 14 amino acids. CDR3: CASSPSNPDQPQHF. The DNA for the CDR3 is TGTGCCAGCTCACCCTCAAACCCGGATCAGCCCCAGCATTTT.

This clone was detected once. The chain carries TRBV11-3 and TRBJ1-1, with D unclear. V gave up 0 bases and J gave up 2 bases, with 16 bases separating them. In germline, CDR1 is SGHNT, CDR2 YENEEA. The CDR3 contains 17 residues. CDR3 DNA: TGTGCCAGCAGCTTAGATGAAGTGGCTGCTGGTAACACTGAAGCTTTCTTT. This codes for CASSLDEVAAGNTEAFF. Full variable domain (rest looked up from reference TRBV11-3 and TRBJ1-1): EAGVVQSPRYKIIEKKQPVAFWCNPISGHNTLYWYLQNLGQGPELLIRYENEEAVDDSQLPKDRFSAERLKGVDSTLKIQPAELGDSAVYLCASSLDEVAAGNTEAFFGQGTRLTVV.

The chain has TRBV23-1 and TRBJ2-6; D perhaps matches TRBD1 (6 bases). TRBV23-1 falls under the ORF class, with uncertain function. This CDR3 has 16 amino acids. V lost 4 bases, J lost 6 bases, and 16 bases lay in between. The CDR3: CASSPQGSVMANVLTF. The CDR3 region has the DNA TGCGCCAGCAGTCCACAGGGTAGTGTAATGGCCAACGTCCTGACTTTC.

The sample holds one count of this clone. V is TRBV5-6 and J is TRBJ1-2; possible D gene TRBD1, 5 bases. V lost 2 bases and J lost 8, with 19 bases in between. CDR1 and CDR2 (germline): SGHDT, YYEEEE. The CDR3 extends over 15 amino acids. CDR3 sequence (DNA): TGTGCCAGCAGCTTATTTAGGCAGGGAAGAGACGGCTACACCTTC. This sequence encodes CASSLFRQGRDGYTF.

The V call is TRBV5-8, the J call TRBJ2-5; D perhaps matches TRBD2 (5 bases). The ends were cut back, 0 bases at V and 5 bases at J, with 14 bases in the middle. CDR1 SGHTS and CDR2 YDEGEE come from the germline V gene. The CDR3 has 15 amino acids. CDR3 coding DNA: TGTGCCAGCAGCTTGGCTGGACTGATAAGGGAGACCCAGTACTTC. Protein: CASSLAGLIRETQYF.

V usage is TRBV28 and J usage is TRBJ1-5; 7 bases align to TRBD1. The CDR3 totals 15 residues. After removal of 7 bases from V and 4 bases from J, the junction contained 10 bases not matched to a gene. CDR1 is MDHEN, CDR2 SYDVKM, per germline. The CDR3 DNA reads as TGTGCCAGCACCCCTCGACAGGGCTGGAATCAGCCCCAGCATTTT. Translation gives CASTPRQGWNQPQHF.

This clone was found a few times. This sequence joins TRBV6-1 and TRBJ1-1; 9 nucleotides line up with TRBD1. Looked up from germline, CDR1 is MNHNS and CDR2 is SASEGT. V lost 5 bases to trimming and J lost 3 bases; unmatched junction nucleotides: 4. The CDR3 is 14 residues long. The CDR3 here is CASSITGGYTEAFF. CDR3 nucleotide sequence: TGTGCCAGCAGTATTACAGGGGGCTACACTGAAGCTTTCTTT.

This clone occurred a few times. The rearrangement uses TRBV19 and TRBJ1-5, with 8 bases lining up with TRBD1. This CDR3 has 13 residues. Per the germline V gene, CDR1 is LNHDA and CDR2 is SQIVND (reference sequence). The V segment lost 9 bases and the J segment 6 bases; nucleotides outside the gene matches: 7. The CDR3 here is CASQRQGSQPQHF. CDR3 sequence (DNA): TGTGCCAGCCAGCGACAGGGGAGTCAGCCCCAGCATTTT.

The CDR3 DNA follows: TGTGCCAGCTCACCACGAGCAGGGGCCGGAAACACCATATATTTT. As protein: CASSPRAGAGNTIYF. This rearrangement joins TRBV18 to TRBJ1-3, with D possibly matching TRBD1 (6 bases). This CDR3 comprises 15 residues. Trimming took off 1 base at V and 4 bases at J, with 11 bases between the two ends. Per germline, CDR1 KGHSH and CDR2 LQKENI.

The chain employs TRBV6-6 and TRBJ2-5; maybe TRBD1 (6 bases). From germline, CDR1 is MNHNY and CDR2 SVGAGI (reference sequence). This CDR3 is 12 amino acids long. V was cut by 6 bases and J by 3 bases, with 8 bases left in between. The CDR3 bases are TGTGCCAGCAGGCGGACAGAAGAGACCCAGTACTTC. It codes for CASRRTEETQYF.

The genes are TRBV2 and TRBJ1-5, with D maybe TRBD1 (5 bases). V was clipped by 5 bases and J by 4 bases, with 9 bases between them. The CDR3 totals 13 residues. Per germline, CDR1 SNHLY and CDR2 FYNNEI. The CDR3 loop is CASSRDSNQPQHF. The CDR3 DNA is TGTGCCAGCAGTCGGGACTCTAATCAGCCCCAGCATTTT.

This clone was detected only a few times. V usage is TRBV5-6 and J usage is TRBJ1-3; 9 nucleotides line up with TRBD1. The CDR3 has 16 amino acids. J gave up 0 bases and V 1 base, and 2 bases lay outside the gene matches. The V gene's germline CDR1 is SGHDT and CDR2 YYEEEE. The CDR3 sequence is CASSLRQGVSGNTIYF. CDR3 bases: TGTGCCAGCAGCTTGCGACAGGGGGTCTCTGGAAACACCATATATTTT.

The rearrangement joins TRBV5-4 to TRBJ2-1, with D possibly TRBD1 on 6 matching bases. V shed 4 bases and J shed 10 bases, with 15 bases lying between them. This CDR3 spans 13 amino acids. Germline V lookup: CDR1 SGHNT, CDR2 YYREEE (reference sequence). CDR3 loop: CASSLSLDREQFF. For the CDR3, the DNA is TGTGCCAGCAGCCTTTCATTAGACAGGGAGCAGTTCTTC.

The V and J genes are TRBV12-1 and TRBJ1-2; the table's TRBD1 call for D was not verified on the DNA. TRBV12-1 is described as a pseudogene. The CDR3 has 17 residues. The CDR3 protein is CASSPSPPQGKGYGYTF. Here the CDR3 DNA reads TGTGCCAGCAGCCCAAGTCCCCCTCAGGGGAAGGGCTATGGCTACACCTTC.

This clone has only one observation. This chain connects TRBV19 to TRBJ1-6, with D possibly matching TRBD1 (6 bases). V lost 6 bases to trimming and J lost 4 bases, with 7 bases between them. This CDR3 has 13 amino acids. Germline CDR1 and CDR2: LNHDA and SQIVND (reference sequence). CDR3 sequence: CASSTGYNSPLHF. CDR3 coding DNA: TGTGCCAGTAGCACAGGGTATAATTCACCCCTCCACTTT.

V usage is TRBV13 and J usage is TRBJ2-7, with 7 bases matching TRBD2. V was clipped by 5 bases and J by 2 bases; unmatched bases: 9. CDR3 length: 15 residues. CDR1 and CDR2 (germline): PRHDT, FYEKMQ (reference sequence). The CDR3 loop reads CASSPPTAGAYEQYF. The CDR3 coding sequence is TGTGCCAGCAGCCCCCCGACGGCGGGAGCCTACGAGCAGTACTTC.